This is a list of T cell receptor beta chains from one sample in a study of radiation and T cells in renal cell carcinoma. Assay: immunoSEQ multiplex PCR; the TCRdb copy retains only in-frame clones and omits some. The sample gives about 83,000 clones, roughly 80% of which show up once; more than 2% is in the top ten. The sample consisted of blood, taken from a patient whose treatment included radiotherapy and nephrectomy. These receptors all come from a woman in her fifties or sixties with renal cell carcinoma. CDR3s include the opening cysteine and the closing phenylalanine or tryptophan. A D gene is named only where the DNA matches it firmly. A clone size is listed for some rows: how often the clone was seen (once, few, many), or a class if it is expanded.

d_gene: .
j_gene: TRBJ1-2
v_gene: TRBV9
abundance: .
CDR3aa: CASSVGEDYGYTF
CDR3nt: TGTGCCAGCAGCGTAGGTGAGGACTATGGCTACACCTTC

d_gene: .
j_gene: TRBJ2-1
v_gene: TRBV9
abundance: once
CDR3aa: CASSVAPRASYNEQFF
CDR3nt: TGTGCCAGCAGCGTAGCTCCCAGGGCCTCGTACAATGAGCAGTTCTTC

d_gene: .
j_gene: TRBJ2-7
v_gene: TRBV6-5
abundance: .
CDR3aa: CASSQDSSYEQYF
CDR3nt: TGTGCCAGCAGTCAAGACAGCTCCTACGAGCAGTACTTC

d_gene: TRBD1
j_gene: TRBJ1-1
v_gene: TRBV5-5
abundance: .
CDR3aa: CASSLGQGDNPFF
CDR3nt: TGTGCCAGCAGCCTCGGACAGGGGGACAATCCTTTCTTT

d_gene: TRBD1
j_gene: TRBJ2-1
v_gene: TRBV7-2
abundance: .
CDR3aa: CASSFPAGGSPYNEQFF
CDR3nt: TGTGCCAGCAGCTTCCCCGCAGGGGGCTCACCTTACAATGAGCAGTTCTTC

d_gene: .
j_gene: TRBJ1-6
v_gene: TRBV11-2
abundance: .
CDR3aa: CASSLEPPGGSPLHF
CDR3nt: TGTGCCAGCAGCTTAGAACCACCCGGCGGTTCACCCCTCCACTTT

d_gene: TRBD2
j_gene: TRBJ2-7
v_gene: TRBV7-2
abundance: .
CDR3aa: CASSLLGGNSYEQYF
CDR3nt: TGTGCCAGCAGCTTACTGGGGGGGAACTCCTACGAGCAGTACTTC

d_gene: .
j_gene: TRBJ2-6
v_gene: TRBV5-5
abundance: .
CDR3aa: CASSLPLPGANVLTF
CDR3nt: TGTGCCAGCAGCTTGCCCCTCCCTGGGGCCAACGTCCTGACTTTC

d_gene: TRBD2
j_gene: TRBJ2-1
v_gene: TRBV7-3
abundance: few
CDR3aa: CASSLTGTSVYNEQFF
CDR3nt: TGTGCCAGCAGCTTAACCGGGACTAGTGTATACAATGAGCAGTTCTTC

d_gene: TRBD2
j_gene: TRBJ2-1
v_gene: TRBV4-2
abundance: .
CDR3aa: CASSLEGLAVNNEQFF
CDR3nt: TGTGCCAGCAGCCTGGAAGGACTAGCGGTCAACAATGAGCAGTTCTTC

d_gene: .
j_gene: TRBJ2-5
v_gene: TRBV5-4
abundance: .
CDR3aa: CASSSAGVRETQYF
CDR3nt: TGTGCCAGCAGCTCCGCAGGGGTTCGGGAGACCCAGTACTTC

d_gene: TRBD1
j_gene: TRBJ2-1
v_gene: TRBV9
abundance: .
CDR3aa: CASSGPETGGFNEQFF
CDR3nt: TGTGCCAGCAGCGGGCCCGAGACAGGGGGCTTCAATGAGCAGTTCTTC

d_gene: .
j_gene: TRBJ1-2
v_gene: TRBV4-2
abundance: .
CDR3aa: CASSLTGNYGYTF
CDR3nt: TGTGCCAGCAGCCTGACAGGCAACTATGGCTACACCTTC

d_gene: TRBD1
j_gene: TRBJ1-4
v_gene: TRBV5-4
abundance: once
CDR3aa: CASSSGQGSFEKLFF
CDR3nt: TGTGCCAGCAGCTCCGGACAGGGGTCCTTCGAAAAACTGTTTTTT